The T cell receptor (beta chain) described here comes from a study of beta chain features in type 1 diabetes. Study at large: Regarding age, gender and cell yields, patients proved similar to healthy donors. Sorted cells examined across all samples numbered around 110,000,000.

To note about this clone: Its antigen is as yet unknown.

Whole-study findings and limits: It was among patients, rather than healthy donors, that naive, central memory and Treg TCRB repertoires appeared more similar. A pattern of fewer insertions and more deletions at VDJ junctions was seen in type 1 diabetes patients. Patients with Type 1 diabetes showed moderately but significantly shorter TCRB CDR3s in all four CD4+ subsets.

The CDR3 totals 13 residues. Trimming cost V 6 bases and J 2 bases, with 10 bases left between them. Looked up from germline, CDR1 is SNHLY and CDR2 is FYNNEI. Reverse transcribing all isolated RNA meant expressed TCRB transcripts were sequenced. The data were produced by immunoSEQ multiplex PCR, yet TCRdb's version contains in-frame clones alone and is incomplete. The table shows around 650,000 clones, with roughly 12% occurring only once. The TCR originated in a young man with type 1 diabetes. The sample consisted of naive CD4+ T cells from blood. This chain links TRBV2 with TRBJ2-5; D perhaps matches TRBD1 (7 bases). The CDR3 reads CASSQGGQETQYF. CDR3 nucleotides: TGTGCCAGCAGCCAGGGGGGACAAGAGACCCAGTACTTC.